Listed here are 24 T cell receptor beta chains from one sample, sequenced in a study of blood T cell repertoires in COVID-19. Method: immunoSEQ multiplex PCR; TCRdb's copy keeps in-frame clones and lacks some. The sample yields approximately 92,000 clones, just under 85% seen once. The specimen was peripheral blood. The receptors stem from a middle-aged man with acute or convalescent COVID-19.

This chain uses TRBV24-1 with TRBJ2-7; a weak D match, TRBD2 (5 bases). Germline V gene lookup returns CDR1 KGHDR and CDR2 SFDVKD. Trimming took off 9 bases at V and 0 bases at J, with 14 bases between the two ends. The CDR3 spans 14 residues. The CDR3 loop is CATRGPGSSYEQYF. The DNA of the CDR3 is TGTGCCACCCGAGGCCCGGGAAGCTCCTACGAGCAGTACTTC.

The J gene is TRBJ2-2, the V gene TRBV2; 7 bases are a match to TRBD1. Trimming cost V 8 bases and J 3 bases; bases outside gene matches: 6. Germline V gene data show CDR1 as SNHLY and CDR2 as FYNNEI. The CDR3 consists of 14 residues. CDR3 DNA sequence: TGTGCCAGCCAGACAGGGTTTGACACCGGGGAGCTGTTTTTT. It yields the protein CASQTGFDTGELFF.

J is TRBJ1-5 and V is TRBV7-3; 10 positions match TRBD1. The CDR3 consists of 15 residues. Germline loops: CDR1 SGHTA, CDR2 FQGTGA. The V and J ends lost 5 bases and 5 bases, in that order; junction bases with no gene match: 6. For the CDR3, the DNA is TGTGCCAGCAGCCCATTGGACAGGGGGGATCAGCCCCAGCATTTT. This codes for CASSPLDRGDQPQHF.

This chain uses TRBV5-5 with TRBJ2-7; D not certain. The CDR3 runs to 13 residues. Germline V CDR1 and CDR2: SGHKS, YYEKEE (reference sequence). The V and J ends lost 0 bases and 4 bases respectively, with 8 bases between them. Written as DNA, the CDR3 is TGTGCCAGCAGCTTGGACTCGTATTACGAGCAGTACTTC. Translating gives CASSLDSYYEQYF.

As concerns this clone: An end of the junction does not agree with germline; a read error may underlie this. The chain links TRBV7-2 to TRBJ2-7; weak D call: TRBD2 (6 bases). The CDR3 totals 15 residues. Germline CDR1 reads SGHTA; CDR2 reads FQGNSA. CDR3 sequence: CASSLEGLLSYGQYF. The CDR3 DNA follows: TGTGCCAGCAGCCTAGAGGGACTCCTATCCTACGGGCAGTACTTC.

CDR3 in amino acids: CASSLVGPSYEQYF. CDR3 DNA sequence: TGTGCCAGCAGTTTAGTGGGGCCTTCCTACGAGCAGTACTTC. The rearrangement uses TRBV28 and TRBJ2-7; D possibly corresponds to TRBD1 (5 bases). CDR1 and CDR2 (germline): MDHEN, SYDVKM. Trimming stripped 2 bases from V and 1 base from J, with 9 bases between. The CDR3 contains 14 residues.

The V call is TRBV6-4, the J call TRBJ1-1; D perhaps matches TRBD1 (5 bases). The V end lost 2 bases, the J end lost 4 bases, and 11 bases lay between the germline ends. The CDR3 spans 14 residues. The germline CDR1 and CDR2 sequences are MRHNA and SNTAGT. DNA of the CDR3: TGTGCCAGCAGTGACACAGGACGACTCACTGAAGCTTTCTTT. Protein: CASSDTGRLTEAFF.

The rearrangement links TRBV28 to TRBJ1-3, with TRBD1 as a possible D gene (6 bases). In germline, CDR1 is MDHEN, CDR2 SYDVKM. This CDR3 is 14 amino acids long. Deletions cut 5 bases from V and 2 bases from J, with 10 bases between. The CDR3 coding sequence is TGTGCCAGCAGTGCCGGGACAACTGGAAACACCATATATTTT. It translates to CASSAGTTGNTIYF. The whole variable domain, remainder taken from reference TRBV28 and TRBJ1-3, is DVKVTQSSRYLVKRTGEKVFLECVQDMDHENMFWYRQDPGLGLRLIYFSYDVKMKEKGDIPEGYSVSREKKERFSLILESASTNQTSMYLCASSAGTTGNTIYFGEGSWLTVV.

This clone was counted between two and nine times. The V and J genes are TRBV7-6 and TRBJ2-7; 7 bases map to TRBD2. In germline, CDR1 is SGHVS, CDR2 FNYEAQ. This CDR3 is built from 13 residues. The V and J ends lost 6 bases and 6 bases, in that order; junction bases with no gene match: 8. CDR3: CASSSGTTLEQYF. The CDR3 DNA is TGTGCCAGCAGTTCCGGGACTACCCTCGAGCAGTACTTC.

The chain joins TRBV5-6 to TRBJ1-5; D possibly corresponds to TRBD1 (5 bases). CDR1 and CDR2 from the germline V gene are SGHDT and YYEEEE. V dropped 4 bases and J dropped 0 bases, with 14 bases sitting between them. The CDR3 has 16 amino acids. This CDR3 reads CASSQGGPNSNQPQHF. The CDR3 nucleotides are TGTGCCAGCAGCCAGGGAGGGCCGAATAGCAATCAGCCCCAGCATTTT.

The chain couples TRBV5-1 to TRBJ1-4; D is perhaps TRBD1 (5 bases). The V gene's germline CDR1 is SGHRS and CDR2 YFSETQ. The CDR3 is 14 residues long. V shed 0 bases and J shed 5 bases, with 8 bases lying between them. The CDR3 loop reads CASSLGGGNEKLFF. In DNA, the CDR3 is TGCGCCAGCAGCTTGGGCGGGGGAAATGAAAAACTGTTTTTT.

The genes are TRBV7-2 and TRBJ2-1, with 9 nucleotides matching TRBD1. After removal of 8 bases from V and 4 bases from J, the junction contained 3 bases not matched to a gene. The CDR3 has 13 amino acids. CDR1 is SGHTA and CDR2 is FQGNSA in the germline V gene. The CDR3 protein is CASVGTGYNEQFF. The CDR3 DNA reads TGTGCCAGCGTCGGGACAGGGTACAATGAGCAGTTCTTC. Using reference TRBV7-2 and TRBJ2-1 for the parts outside the CDR3, the full variable domain is GAGVSQSPSNKVTEKGKDVELRCDPISGHTALYWYRQSLGQGLEFLIYFQGNSAPDKSGLPSDRFSAERTGGSVSTLTIQRTQQEDSAVYLCASVGTGYNEQFFGPGTRLTVL.

This chain connects TRBV11-2 to TRBJ2-1; D may be TRBD2 (5 bases). This CDR3 spans 15 amino acids. CDR1 and CDR2 (germline): SGHAT, FQNNGV. V was shortened by 4 bases and J by 5 bases, with 15 bases between the two germline ends. CDR3 sequence (DNA): TGTGCCAGCAGCTCGGCCGGACTCGGGGACAATGAGCAGTTCTTC. Its protein product is CASSSAGLGDNEQFF.

The genes are TRBV6-2 or TRBV6-3 and TRBJ2-7; TRBD2 aligns across 7 bases. In germline, CDR1 is MNHEY, CDR2 SVGEGT. The CDR3 is made up of 13 amino acids. Trimming at V came to 4 bases and at J to 2 bases, leaving 2 bases not matched to a gene. CDR3 sequence (DNA): TGTGCCAGCAGTTGGGGGGGGGCCTACGAGCAGTACTTC. Its translation: CASSWGGAYEQYF.

The genes are TRBV30 and TRBJ2-7; 9 positions agree with TRBD1. The CDR3 consists of 16 residues. V was pared by 3 bases and J by 4 bases, with 13 bases of the junction left unmatched. Germline lookup yields CDR1 GTSNPN and CDR2 SVGIG (reference sequence). In DNA form, the CDR3 reads TGTGCCTGGAGGGCCTTGTTCGGACAGGGGATTTACGAGCAGTACTTC. It is translated as CAWRALFGQGIYEQYF.

The chain joins TRBV24-1 to TRBJ2-2; D is perhaps TRBD2 (6 bases). The CDR3 contains 17 residues. In germline, CDR1 is KGHDR, CDR2 SFDVKD. V lost 6 bases to trimming and J lost 6 bases, with 22 bases between them. DNA for the CDR3: TGTGCCACCAGTAATGCGGGGCGCGGATTTGGCGCCGGGGAGCTGTTTTTT. Protein: CATSNAGRGFGAGELFF.

The rearrangement uses TRBV6-5 and TRBJ2-7, with D maybe TRBD1 (5 bases). The CDR3 is 13 amino acids. V lost 7 bases to trimming and J lost 2 bases, with 12 bases between them. Germline V gene sequence: CDR1 MNHEY, CDR2 SVGAGI. CDR3: CASMPGQTYEQYF. Written as DNA, the CDR3 is TGTGCCAGCATGCCAGGGCAAACCTACGAGCAGTACTTC.

This rearrangement joins TRBV7-2 to TRBJ2-3; D perhaps matches TRBD1 (7 bases). This CDR3 spans 17 amino acids. The germline V gene encodes CDR1 SGHTA and CDR2 FQGNSA. V was pared by 0 bases and J by 4 bases, with 17 bases between. CDR3: CASSLAGSGGGADTQYF. DNA for the CDR3: TGTGCCAGCAGCTTAGCGGGCAGCGGAGGGGGCGCAGATACGCAGTATTTT.

V gene TRBV5-4 combines with J gene TRBJ2-2, with 12 bases fitting TRBD1. From germline, CDR1 is SGHNT and CDR2 YYREEE (reference sequence). With 0 bases clipped from V and 3 bases from J, the junction kept 6 bases outside the gene matches. The CDR3 spans 18 residues. The CDR3 sequence is CASSLESGTGGDTGELFF. DNA for the CDR3: TGTGCCAGCAGCTTGGAGTCCGGGACAGGGGGCGACACCGGGGAGCTGTTTTTT.

The rearrangement joins TRBV4-2 to TRBJ2-1; no firm D call. Germline loops: CDR1 LGHNA, CDR2 YNFKEQ. Trimming stripped 0 bases from V and 0 bases from J, with 12 bases between. This CDR3 has 17 residues. The CDR3 sequence is CASSQDASPSSYNEQFF. CDR3 sequence (DNA): TGTGCCAGCAGCCAAGATGCGAGCCCGAGCTCCTACAATGAGCAGTTCTTC.

This chain joins TRBV5-1 and TRBJ2-3; 11 nucleotides agree with TRBD2. J was trimmed by 2 bases and V by 0 bases; bases with no gene match: 2. This CDR3 spans 16 amino acids. Germline CDR1 is SGHRS and CDR2 is YFSETQ. The CDR3 loop is CASSLGSGGATDTQYF. The CDR3 region has the DNA TGCGCCAGCAGCTTGGGTAGCGGGGGGGCCACAGATACGCAGTATTTT.

This clone occurred once. V and J are TRBV14 and TRBJ2-5, with D hard to call. The V end lost 5 bases, the J end lost 4 bases, and 14 bases lay between the germline ends. Germline CDR1 SGHDN, CDR2 FVKESK. The CDR3 spans 14 residues. CDR3 nucleotide sequence: TGTGCCAGCAGCGACAAGGTTTTGGGAGAGACCCAGTACTTC. It encodes CASSDKVLGETQYF.

Here the CDR3 reads CASRPPGQGFAYTF. The CDR3 DNA reads as TGTGCCAGCAGACCGCCGGGACAGGGGTTCGCCTACACCTTC. This chain uses TRBV7-9 with TRBJ1-2; 10 bases are shared with TRBD1. Trimming took 6 bases from V and 10 from J; bases not matched to a gene: 11. This CDR3 comprises 14 residues. CDR1 is SEHNR, CDR2 FQNEAQ, per germline (reference sequence).

This chain joins TRBV28 and TRBJ2-5, with 10 bases that match TRBD1. Germline-derived CDR1 and CDR2 are MDHEN and SYDVKM. The CDR3 length is 15 residues. The ends lost 6 bases at V and 5 bases at J; junction bases unmatched: 9. DNA for the CDR3: TGTGCCAGCAGAGAACCGGGACAGGGGTTGGAGACCCAGTACTTC. Its protein product is CASREPGQGLETQYF.